Listed below are T cell receptor beta chains from one sample, sequenced in a study of PD-1 blockade in classical Hodgkin lymphoma. Using immunoSEQ multiplex PCR, the repertoire was profiled, and TCRdb retains in-frame clones only, with some absent. This table holds 25,000 to 35,000 clones, over 60% found once. The sample here was peripheral blood mononuclear cells (PBMCs), taken before the fourth cycle of nivolumab. All receptors derive from a human donor with classical Hodgkin lymphoma. The conserved cysteine and the conserved F or W are not part of the CDR3 here. The order of the fields is J gene, CDR3 length, V gene, CDR3 protein.

>TRBJ2-5|11|TRBV7-8
ASSSELKETQY
>TRBJ1-2|14|TRBV28
ASSSPTGTGPPGYT
>TRBJ2-1|11|TRBV9
ASSGVQGNEQF
>TRBJ1-3|16|TRBV4-1
ASSQDRGTSFSGNTIY
>TRBJ1-2|11|TRBV5-1
ASSLQTDYGYT
>TRBJ2-5|14|TRBV10-3
AISDFGGGRGETQY
>TRBJ2-7|11|TRBV11-2
ASSLGTVYEQY
>TRBJ2-5|12|TRBV28
ASSERGGQETQY
>TRBJ2-1|14|TRBV18
ASSPSAGETGNEQF
>TRBJ2-1|13|TRBV4-1
ASTLAASGGNEQF
>TRBJ2-5|11|TRBV11-2
ASSFRGGETQY
>TRBJ1-1|9|TRBV10-3
AISEKTEAF
>TRBJ2-5|13|TRBV6-5
ASSPGNFYGETQY
>TRBJ1-1|12|TRBV4-1
ASSQRQGNTEAF
>TRBJ2-3|17|TRBV7-9
ASSSPGGLRKERDDTQY
>TRBJ1-2|16|TRBV4-3
ASSPDWFLGGSNYGYT
>TRBJ2-7|13|TRBV9
ASSPSGGASYEQY
>TRBJ1-2|12|TRBV10-3
AISGTQGAGGYT
>TRBJ2-1|14|TRBV27
ASSLSRQGAINEQF
>TRBJ2-7|13|TRBV6-5
ASRRATGFGYEQY
>TRBJ2-2|11|TRBV11-1
ASSLGTTGELF
>TRBJ1-2|11|TRBV4-1
ASSQATGYGYT
>TRBJ2-7|11|TRBV5-4
ASSLRQGGEQY
>TRBJ2-4|12|TRBV30
AWSVGSGKNIQY
>TRBJ2-5|11|TRBV27
ASRPTSLATQY
>TRBJ2-5|13|TRBV5-8
ASSIRTGQQETQY
>TRBJ1-2|10|TRBV28
ASTREGYGYT
>TRBJ1-4|13|TRBV19
ATKDRGPTNEKLF
>TRBJ2-1|11|TRBV18
ASSPREGGEQF
>TRBJ2-3|14|TRBV6-5
ASSYSVTISTDTQY
>TRBJ2-3|14|TRBV2
ASSFLSGVGTDTQY
>TRBJ2-7|10|TRBV27
ASSLDGYEQY
>TRBJ1-2|12|TRBV27
ASSLGTGFYGYT
>TRBJ2-7|11|TRBV7-9
ASKQDSTYEQY
>TRBJ2-7|14|TRBV28
ASSPGTSGLLRAQY
>TRBJ1-3|11|TRBV27
ASSIREGNTIY
>TRBJ2-7|15|TRBV7-9
ASSSEGGWSGSYEQY
>TRBJ1-5|11|TRBV6-1
ASRQVNNQPQH
>TRBJ1-5|11|TRBV30
AWSVKGHQPQH
>TRBJ1-1|13|TRBV5-1
ASSSMTGLNTEAF